The source of this T cell receptor beta chain is a study of T cell responses to AZD1222 COVID-19 vaccine. General observations from the study: Reportedly, nearly half the spike-specific TCRs target unmutated variant regions. Sampled repertoires all dated from after the peak T cell response. Females made up more of the donors, who were largely white British, and clonal diversity may have come out too low.

To note about this clone: The antigen is undetermined.

Sequenced by immunoSEQ multiplex PCR; TCRdb stores in-frame clones only, minus some. This table has 100,000 to 150,000 clones, about 89% appearing once. The length of the CDR3 is 15 residues. The ends were cut back, 0 bases at V and 2 bases at J, with 9 bases in the middle. The germline V gene has CDR1 SGDLS and CDR2 YYNGEE. The gene calls are TRBV9 and TRBJ1-3, with D maybe TRBD1 (5 bases). The specimen comprised peripheral blood, sampled on day 0 of MenACWY control vaccination. This clonotype was obtained from an adult in good health. Written as DNA, the CDR3 is TGTGCCAGCAGCGTAGAGGGGTTTGCTGGAAACACCATATATTTT. It yields the protein CASSVEGFAGNTIYF.